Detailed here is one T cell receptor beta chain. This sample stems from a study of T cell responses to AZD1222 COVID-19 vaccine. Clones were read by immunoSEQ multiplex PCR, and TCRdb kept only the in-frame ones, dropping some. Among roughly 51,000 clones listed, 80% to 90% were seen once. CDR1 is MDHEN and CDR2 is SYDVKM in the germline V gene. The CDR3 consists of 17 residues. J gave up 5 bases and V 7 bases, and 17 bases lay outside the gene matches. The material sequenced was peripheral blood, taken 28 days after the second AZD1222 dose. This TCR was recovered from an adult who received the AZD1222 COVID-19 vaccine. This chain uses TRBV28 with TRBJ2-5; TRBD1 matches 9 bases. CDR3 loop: CASTVAPGQGRWETQYF. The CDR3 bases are TGTGCCAGCACCGTGGCCCCAGGACAGGGGAGGTGGGAGACCCAGTACTTC.